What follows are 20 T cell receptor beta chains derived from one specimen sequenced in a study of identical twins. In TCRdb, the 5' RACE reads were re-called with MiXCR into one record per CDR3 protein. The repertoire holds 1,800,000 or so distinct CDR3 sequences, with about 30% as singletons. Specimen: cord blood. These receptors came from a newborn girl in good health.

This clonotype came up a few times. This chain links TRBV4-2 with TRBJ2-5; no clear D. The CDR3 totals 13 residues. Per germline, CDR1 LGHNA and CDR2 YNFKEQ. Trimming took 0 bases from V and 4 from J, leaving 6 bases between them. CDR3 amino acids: CASSQDNAETQYF. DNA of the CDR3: TGTGCCAGCAGCCAAGATAATGCAGAGACCCAGTACTTC.

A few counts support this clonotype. The CDR3 DNA is TGTGCCAGCAGCCAAGAAACCCTAGCGGTTCGTGTTAATGAGCAGTACTTC. This translates into CASSQETLAVRVNEQYF. The chain combines TRBV14 with TRBJ2-7, with 7 bases that match TRBD2. The germline CDR1 and CDR2 sequences are SGHDN and FVKESK. V lost 0 bases and J lost 7; bases outside the gene matches: 15. The CDR3 is made up of 17 amino acids.

The CDR3 region has the DNA TGCAGTGCTAGTTGGGGGCTCGATTCACCCCTCCACTTT. Amino acids: CSASWGLDSPLHF. The chain uses TRBV20-1 and TRBJ1-6, with a possible D match to TRBD1 (6 bases). CDR1 and CDR2 from the germline V gene are DFQATT and SNEGSKA (reference sequence). V shed 3 bases and J shed 8 bases, with 11 bases lying between them. The CDR3 contains 13 residues.

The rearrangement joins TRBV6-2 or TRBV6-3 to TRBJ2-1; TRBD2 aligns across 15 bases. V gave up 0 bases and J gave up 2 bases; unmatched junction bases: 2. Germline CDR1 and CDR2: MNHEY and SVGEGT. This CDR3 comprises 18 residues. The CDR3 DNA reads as TGTGCCAGCAGTTACTCCAGGACTAGCGGGAGGGCCTACAATGAGCAGTTCTTC. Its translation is CASSYSRTSGRAYNEQFF.

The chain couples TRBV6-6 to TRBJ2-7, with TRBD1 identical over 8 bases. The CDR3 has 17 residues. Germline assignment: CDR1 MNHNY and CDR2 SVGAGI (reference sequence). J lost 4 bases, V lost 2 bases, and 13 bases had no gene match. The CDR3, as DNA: TGTGCCAGCAGTTACAGGGGACAGGACTTTCTTGGGTACGAGCAGTACTTC. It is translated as CASSYRGQDFLGYEQYF.

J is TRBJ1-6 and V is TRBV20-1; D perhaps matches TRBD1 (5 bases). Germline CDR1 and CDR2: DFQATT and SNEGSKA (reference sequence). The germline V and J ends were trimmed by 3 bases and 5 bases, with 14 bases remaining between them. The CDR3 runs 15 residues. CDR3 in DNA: TGCAGTGCTAGCGCAGGGAGGGGAGATAATTCACCCCTCCACTTT. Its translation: CSASAGRGDNSPLHF.

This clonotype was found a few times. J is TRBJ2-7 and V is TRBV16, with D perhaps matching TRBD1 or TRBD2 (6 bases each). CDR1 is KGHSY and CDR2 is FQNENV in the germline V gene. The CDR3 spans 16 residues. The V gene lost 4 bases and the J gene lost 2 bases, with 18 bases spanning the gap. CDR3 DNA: TGTGCCAGCAGCCTAACCCCGGCCGGGGGCACCTACGAGCAGTACTTC. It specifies CASSLTPAGGTYEQYF.

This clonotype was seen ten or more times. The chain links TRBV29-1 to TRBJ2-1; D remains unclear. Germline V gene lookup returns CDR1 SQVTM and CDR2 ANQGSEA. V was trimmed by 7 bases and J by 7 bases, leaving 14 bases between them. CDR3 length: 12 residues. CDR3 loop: CSARLVSNEQFF. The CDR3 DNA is TGCAGCGCCCGGCTAGTCTCGAATGAGCAGTTCTTC.

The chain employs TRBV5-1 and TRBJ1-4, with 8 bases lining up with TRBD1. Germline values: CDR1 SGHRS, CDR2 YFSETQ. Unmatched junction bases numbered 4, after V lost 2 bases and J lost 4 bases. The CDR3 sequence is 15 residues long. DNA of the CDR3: TGCGCCAGCAGCTTTCTAACAGGGGGTAATGAAAAACTGTTTTTT. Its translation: CASSFLTGGNEKLFF.

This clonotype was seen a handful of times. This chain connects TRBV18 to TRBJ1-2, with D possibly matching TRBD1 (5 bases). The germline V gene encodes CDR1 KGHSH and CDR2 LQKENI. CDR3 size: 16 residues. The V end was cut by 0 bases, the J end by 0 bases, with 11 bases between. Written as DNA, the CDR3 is TGTGCCAGCTCACCACCGGGGGTTGGCGCTAACTATGGCTACACCTTC. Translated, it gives CASSPPGVGANYGYTF.

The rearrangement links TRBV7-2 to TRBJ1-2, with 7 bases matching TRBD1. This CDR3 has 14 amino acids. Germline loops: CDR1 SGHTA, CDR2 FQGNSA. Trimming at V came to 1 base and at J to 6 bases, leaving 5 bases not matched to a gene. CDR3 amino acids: CASSLGSGTDGYTF. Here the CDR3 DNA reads TGTGCCAGCAGCTTAGGATCCGGGACAGATGGCTACACCTTC.

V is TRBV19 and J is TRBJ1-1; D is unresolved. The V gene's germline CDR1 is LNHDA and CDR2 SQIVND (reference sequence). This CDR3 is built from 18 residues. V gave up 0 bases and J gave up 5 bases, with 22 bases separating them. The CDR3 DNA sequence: TGTGCCAGTAGTATAGATCGCTTTAGAGGACGGTCGACGACTGAAGCTTTCTTT. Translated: CASSIDRFRGRSTTEAFF.

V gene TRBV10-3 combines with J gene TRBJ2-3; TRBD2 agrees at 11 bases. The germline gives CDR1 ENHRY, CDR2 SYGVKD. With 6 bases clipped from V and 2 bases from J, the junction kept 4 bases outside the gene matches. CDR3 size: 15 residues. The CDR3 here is CAIRGTSGFTDTQYF. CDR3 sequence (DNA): TGTGCCATCAGGGGGACTAGCGGATTCACAGATACGCAGTATTTT.

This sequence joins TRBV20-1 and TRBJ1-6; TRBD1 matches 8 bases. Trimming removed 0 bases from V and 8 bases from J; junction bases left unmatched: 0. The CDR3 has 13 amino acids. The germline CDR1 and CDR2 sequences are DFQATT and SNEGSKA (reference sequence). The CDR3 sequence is CSAREQGDSPLHF. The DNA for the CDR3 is TGCAGTGCTAGAGAACAGGGGGATTCACCCCTCCACTTT.

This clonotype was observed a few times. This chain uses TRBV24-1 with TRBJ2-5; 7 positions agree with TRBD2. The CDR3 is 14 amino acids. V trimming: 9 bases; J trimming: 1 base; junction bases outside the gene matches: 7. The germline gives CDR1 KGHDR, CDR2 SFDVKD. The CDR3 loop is CATSNPSGQETQYF. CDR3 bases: TGTGCCACCTCCAATCCTAGCGGCCAAGAGACCCAGTACTTC.

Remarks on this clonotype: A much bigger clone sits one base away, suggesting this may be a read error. The CDR3 DNA reads as TGTGCCAGCGGTTTATTGGGACAGGGCGCCTACGAGCAGTACTTC. Protein sequence: CASGLLGQGAYEQYF. The rearrangement joins TRBV28 to TRBJ2-1; 9 nucleotides agree with TRBD1. The better agreement between TRBJ2-7 and the DNA end casts doubt on the J call. Germline V lookup: CDR1 MDHEN, CDR2 SYDVKM. This CDR3 spans 15 amino acids.

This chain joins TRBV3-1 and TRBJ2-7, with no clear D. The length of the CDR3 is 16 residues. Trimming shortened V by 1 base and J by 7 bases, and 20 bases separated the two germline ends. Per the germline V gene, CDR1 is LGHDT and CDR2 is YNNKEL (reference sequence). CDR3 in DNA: TGTGCCAGCAGCCAAGTTACCCGATATTCCTACAATGAGCAGTACTTC. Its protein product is CASSQVTRYSYNEQYF.

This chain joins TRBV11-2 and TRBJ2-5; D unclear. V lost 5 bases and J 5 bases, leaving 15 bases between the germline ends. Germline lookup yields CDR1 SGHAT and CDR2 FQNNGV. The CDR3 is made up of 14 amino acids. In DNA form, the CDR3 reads TGTGCCAGCAGCCCGTGGTGGGCGCGGGAGACCCAGTACTTC. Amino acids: CASSPWWARETQYF.

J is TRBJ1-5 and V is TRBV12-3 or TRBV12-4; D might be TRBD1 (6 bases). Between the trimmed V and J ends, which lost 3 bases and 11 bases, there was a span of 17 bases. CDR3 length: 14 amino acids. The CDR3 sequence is CASSFSLTGPAQHF. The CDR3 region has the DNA TGTGCCAGCAGTTTTTCGTTGACAGGTCCGGCCCAGCATTTT.

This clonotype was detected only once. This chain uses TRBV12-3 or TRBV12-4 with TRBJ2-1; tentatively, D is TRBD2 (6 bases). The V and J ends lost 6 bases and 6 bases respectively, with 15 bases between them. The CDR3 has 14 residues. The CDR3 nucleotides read TGTGCCAGCAGCCCTCCTCCGGGACTCAATGAGCAGTTCTTC. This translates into CASSPPPGLNEQFF.